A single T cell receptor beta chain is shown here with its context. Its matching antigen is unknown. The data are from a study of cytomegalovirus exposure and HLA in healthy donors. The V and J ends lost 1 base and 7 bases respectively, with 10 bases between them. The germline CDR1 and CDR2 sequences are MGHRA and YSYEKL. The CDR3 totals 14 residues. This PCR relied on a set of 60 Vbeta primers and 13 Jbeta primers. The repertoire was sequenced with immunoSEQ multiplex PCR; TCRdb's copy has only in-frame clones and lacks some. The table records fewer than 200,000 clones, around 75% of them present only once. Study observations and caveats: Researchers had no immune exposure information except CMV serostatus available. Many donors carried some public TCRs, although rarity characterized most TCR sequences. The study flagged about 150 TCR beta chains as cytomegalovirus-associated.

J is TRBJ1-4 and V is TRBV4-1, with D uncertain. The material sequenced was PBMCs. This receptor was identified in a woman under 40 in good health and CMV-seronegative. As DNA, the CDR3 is TGCGCCAGCAGCCAAGGAGGAGGGATTGAAAAACTGTTTTTT. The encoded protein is CASSQGGGIEKLFF.